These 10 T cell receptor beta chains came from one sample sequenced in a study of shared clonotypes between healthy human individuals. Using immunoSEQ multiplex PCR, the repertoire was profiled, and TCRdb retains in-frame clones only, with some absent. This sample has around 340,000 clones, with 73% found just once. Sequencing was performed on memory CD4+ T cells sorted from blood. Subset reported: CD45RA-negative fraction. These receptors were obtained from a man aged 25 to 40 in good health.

The CDR3 protein is CASSFSGSYEQYF. The CDR3 nucleotides read TGTGCCAGCAGTTTTTCGGGCTCCTACGAGCAGTACTTC. V is TRBV27 and J is TRBJ2-7; D remains ambiguous. Trimming stripped 3 bases from V and 0 bases from J, with 6 bases between. CDR3 length equals 13 residues. Germline CDR1 MNHEY, CDR2 SMNVEV (reference sequence).

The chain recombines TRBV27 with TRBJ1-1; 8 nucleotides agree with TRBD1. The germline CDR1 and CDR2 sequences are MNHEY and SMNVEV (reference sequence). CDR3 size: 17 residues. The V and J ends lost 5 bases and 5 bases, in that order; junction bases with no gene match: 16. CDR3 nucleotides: TGTGCCAGCAGTCACCTGGGGGTCAGGGGGCGAAGGACTGAAGCTTTCTTT. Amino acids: CASSHLGVRGRRTEAFF.

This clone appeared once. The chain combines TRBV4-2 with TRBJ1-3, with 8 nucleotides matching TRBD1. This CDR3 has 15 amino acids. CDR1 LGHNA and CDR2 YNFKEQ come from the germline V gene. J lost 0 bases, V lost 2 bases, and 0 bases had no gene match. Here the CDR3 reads CASSQTGGSGNTIYF. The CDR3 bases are TGTGCCAGCAGCCAAACAGGGGGCTCTGGAAACACCATATATTTT.

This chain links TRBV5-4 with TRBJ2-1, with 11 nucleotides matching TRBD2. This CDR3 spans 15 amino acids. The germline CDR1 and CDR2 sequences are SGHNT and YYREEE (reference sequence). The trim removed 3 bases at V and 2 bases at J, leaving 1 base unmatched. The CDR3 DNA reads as TGTGCCAGCAGCTCGGGACTAGCGGCCTACAATGAGCAGTTCTTC. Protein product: CASSSGLAAYNEQFF.

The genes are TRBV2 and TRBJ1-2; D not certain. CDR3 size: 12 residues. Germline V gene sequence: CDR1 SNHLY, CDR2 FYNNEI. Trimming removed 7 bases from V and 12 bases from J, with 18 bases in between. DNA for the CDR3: TGTGCCAGCAATAGCAAGGGATTCAGCGACACCTTC. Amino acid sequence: CASNSKGFSDTF.

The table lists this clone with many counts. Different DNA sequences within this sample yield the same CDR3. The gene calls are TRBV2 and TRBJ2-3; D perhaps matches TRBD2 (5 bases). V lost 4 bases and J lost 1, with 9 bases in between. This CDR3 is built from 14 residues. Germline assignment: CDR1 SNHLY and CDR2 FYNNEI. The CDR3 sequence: CASSAGIRTDTQYF. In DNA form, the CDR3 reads TGTGCCAGCAGTGCGGGAATTCGCACAGATACGCAGTATTTT.

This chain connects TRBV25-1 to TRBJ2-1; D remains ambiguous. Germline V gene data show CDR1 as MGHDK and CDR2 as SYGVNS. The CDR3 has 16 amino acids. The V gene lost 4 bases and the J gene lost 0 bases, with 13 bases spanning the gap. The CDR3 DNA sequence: TGTGCCAGCAGTGCCTCCGACGCCAGCTCCTACAATGAGCAGTTCTTC. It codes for CASSASDASSYNEQFF.

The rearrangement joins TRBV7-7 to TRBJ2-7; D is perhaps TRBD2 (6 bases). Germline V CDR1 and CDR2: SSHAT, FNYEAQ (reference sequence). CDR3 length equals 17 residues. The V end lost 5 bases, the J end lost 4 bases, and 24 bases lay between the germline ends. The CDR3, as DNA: TGTGCCAGCAGCGACCGGGACTCCGCGACTAATCATTACGAGCAGTACTTC. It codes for CASSDRDSATNHYEQYF.

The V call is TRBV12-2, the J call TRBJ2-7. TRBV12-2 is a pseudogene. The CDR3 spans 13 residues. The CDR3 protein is CASRPTAPYEQYF. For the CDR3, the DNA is TGTGCAAGTCGCCCTACGGCTCCCTACGAGCAGTACTTC.

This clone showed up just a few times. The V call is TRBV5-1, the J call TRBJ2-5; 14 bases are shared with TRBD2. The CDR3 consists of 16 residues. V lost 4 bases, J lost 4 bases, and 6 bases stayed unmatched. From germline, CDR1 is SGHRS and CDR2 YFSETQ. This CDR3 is CASSPGLAGVGETQYF. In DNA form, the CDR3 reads TGCGCCAGCAGCCCGGGACTAGCGGGAGTAGGAGAGACCCAGTACTTC.